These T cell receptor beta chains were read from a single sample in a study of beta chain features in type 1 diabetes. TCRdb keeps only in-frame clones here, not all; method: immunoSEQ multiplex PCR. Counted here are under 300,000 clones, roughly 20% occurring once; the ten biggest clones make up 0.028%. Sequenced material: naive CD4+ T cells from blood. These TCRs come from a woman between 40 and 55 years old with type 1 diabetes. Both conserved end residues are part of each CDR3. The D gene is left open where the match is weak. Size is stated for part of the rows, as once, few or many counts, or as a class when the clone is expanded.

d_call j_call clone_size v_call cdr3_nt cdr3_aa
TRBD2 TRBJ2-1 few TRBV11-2 TGTGCCAGCAGCTTACTAGCGGGAGAATTAGATGAGCAGTTCTTC CASSLLAGELDEQFF
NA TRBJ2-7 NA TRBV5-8 TGTGCCAACGAGAGCCCTGGGAGCTCCTACGAGCAGTACTTC CANESPGSSYEQYF
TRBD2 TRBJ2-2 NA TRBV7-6 TGTGCCAGCAGCTTAACTAGCGGGGTTATCACCGGGGAGCTGTTTTTT CASSLTSGVITGELFF
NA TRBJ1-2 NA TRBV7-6 TGTGCCAGCAGCTTATCCGACAGCTCTTCCTATGGCTACACCTTC CASSLSDSSSYGYTF
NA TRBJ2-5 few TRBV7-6 TGTGCCAGCAGCTTAGGGGGGGTTGCAGAGACCCAGTACTTC CASSLGGVAETQYF
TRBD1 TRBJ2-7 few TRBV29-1 TGCAGCATCCGAGGGACAGGGCGGGAGCAGTACTTC CSIRGTGREQYF
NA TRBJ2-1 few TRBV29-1 TGCAGCGTTGTCGGGACCTACAATGAGCAGTTCTTC CSVVGTYNEQFF
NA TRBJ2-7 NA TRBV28 TGTGCCAGCAGGCAGGGTCGCTCCTACGAGCAGTACTTC CASRQGRSYEQYF
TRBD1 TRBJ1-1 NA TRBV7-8 TGTGCCAGCTTCGACAGGGGGCTCGGCACTGAAGCTTTCTTT CASFDRGLGTEAFF
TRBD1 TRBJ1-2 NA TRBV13 TGTGCCAGCAGTTCCGGGACAGGGATACAACTCTATGGCTACACCTTC CASSSGTGIQLYGYTF
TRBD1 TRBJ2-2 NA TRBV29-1 TGCAGCGTGGGGACAGGGGACACCGGGGAGCTGTTTTTT CSVGTGDTGELFF
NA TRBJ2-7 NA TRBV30 TGTGCCTGGAGCCGGGTCACCTACGAGCAGTACTTC CAWSRVTYEQYF
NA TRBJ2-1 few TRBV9 TGTGCCAGCAGCGTATTTTGGGACTTAGGAAACAATGAGCAGTTCTTC CASSVFWDLGNNEQFF
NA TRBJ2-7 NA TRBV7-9 TGTGCCAGCAGCTTAGGACTCTTGCCCCCCTACGAGCAGTACTTC CASSLGLLPPYEQYF
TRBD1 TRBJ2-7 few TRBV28 TGTGCCACCGCTACCTCTGGGACAGGGGACTACGAGCAGTACTTC CATATSGTGDYEQYF
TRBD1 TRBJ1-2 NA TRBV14 TGTGCCAGCAGCCATGGTCACAGGGGGGACGGCTACACCTTC CASSHGHRGDGYTF
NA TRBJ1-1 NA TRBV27 TGTGCCAGCCACAGGGTAGGAAACACTGAAGCTTTCTTT CASHRVGNTEAFF
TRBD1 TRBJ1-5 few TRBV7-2 TGTGCCAGCAGCCGACAGGGAGATCAGCCCCAGCATTTT CASSRQGDQPQHF